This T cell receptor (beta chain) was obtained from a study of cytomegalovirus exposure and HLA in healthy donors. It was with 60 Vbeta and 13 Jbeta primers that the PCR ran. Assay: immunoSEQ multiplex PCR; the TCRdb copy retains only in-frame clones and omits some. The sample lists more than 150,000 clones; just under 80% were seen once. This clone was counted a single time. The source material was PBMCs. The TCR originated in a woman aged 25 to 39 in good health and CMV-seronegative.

Here the CDR3 DNA reads TGTGCCAGCAGCTTACATGGGGGGGCTGGGGCCAACGTCCTGACTTTC. Amino acids: CASSLHGGAGANVLTF. The chain carries TRBV7-2 and TRBJ2-6; 7 bases agree with TRBD2. This CDR3 contains 16 residues. J was trimmed by 2 bases and V by 2 bases; bases with no gene match: 3. From germline, CDR1 is SGHTA and CDR2 FQGNSA.